This record concerns one T cell receptor beta chain sequence. The sample originates from a study of blood T cell repertoires in COVID-19. Study as a whole: Samples taken during acute and convalescent COVID-19 were collected in the United States, Italy and Spain. Nucleic acid was either cDNA or gDNA, and it came from T cells, B-cell-depleted T cells, or PBMCs.

As handled by the study authors: How many nucleated cells were present was estimated from reference gene primer amplification. Clones were sequenced by immunoSEQ multiplex PCR, and TCRdb holds only the in-frame ones, with some missing. That table is the source of V, J and clone size, and D and trimming were worked out from the DNA. The table includes some 150,000 clones, about 82% detected once. The germline CDR1 and CDR2 sequences are SGHAT and FQNNGV. Deletions cut 0 bases from V and 3 bases from J, with 20 bases between. This CDR3 has 18 amino acids. The material sequenced was peripheral blood. This chain connects TRBV11-2 to TRBJ1-2; TRBD1 might be the D (6 bases). The source is an older woman with acute or convalescent COVID-19. Written as DNA, the CDR3 is TGTGCCAGCAGCTTAGATAATATATGGCCAGGGGCGGACTATGGCTACACCTTC. Translated: CASSLDNIWPGADYGYTF.